The 16 T cell receptor beta chains given below trace back to one sample, sequenced in a study of patients and donors after allogeneic stem cell transplantation. MiXCR, run by TCRdb on the RT-PCR reads, gives a single entry per CDR3 protein. Of about a million distinct CDR3 sequences listed, about a sixth are singletons. What was sequenced was blood, either unsorted or a sorted T cell fraction (not recorded which). The receptor set was obtained from a human donor who was either an allogeneic HSCT recipient or a stem cell or donor lymphocyte infusion donor (not recorded which). It is not recorded whose cells these are; they may come from a transplant donor.

This clonotype has at least ten counts. This chain uses TRBV11-2 with TRBJ2-1; D is uncertain. CDR3 length equals 14 residues. Trimming removed 5 bases at V and 7 bases at J, with 15 bases between. Germline assignment: CDR1 SGHAT and CDR2 FQNNGV. The CDR3 DNA reads as TGTGCCAGCAGCCAAACCTGGGGTTATAATGAGCAGTTCTTC. Its translation: CASSQTWGYNEQFF.

The chain has TRBV24-1 and TRBJ2-1; a weak D match, TRBD1 (6 bases). V lost 4 bases, J lost 13 bases, and 16 bases lay in between. Germline V gene sequence: CDR1 KGHDR, CDR2 SFDVKD. This CDR3 comprises 13 residues. The CDR3 protein is CATSEPGVFRQFF. The CDR3 DNA sequence: TGTGCCACCAGTGAGCCAGGGGTTTTCCGACAGTTCTTC.

This clonotype appeared a few times. The chain recombines TRBV21-1 with TRBJ1-6; the table's D call of TRBD1 was not tested on the DNA. TRBV21-1 is a pseudogene. There are 16 residues in the CDR3. This chain's CDR3 is CASSTASGGYNSPLHF. Written as DNA, the CDR3 is TGTGCCAGCAGCACCGCTTCGGGGGGATATAATTCACCCCTCCACTTT.

The chain employs TRBV4-2 and TRBJ2-1, with 10 nucleotides matching TRBD2. The ends lost 3 bases at V and 0 bases at J; junction bases unmatched: 5. CDR3 length: 17 amino acids. The germline gives CDR1 LGHNA, CDR2 YNFKEQ. CDR3 residues: CASSQATSGASYNEQFF. The CDR3 nucleotides are TGTGCCAGCAGCCAGGCTACTAGCGGGGCCTCCTACAATGAGCAGTTCTTC.

This clonotype was detected a few times. The CDR3 DNA sequence: TGCGCCAGCAGCTTCTGGACAGGGGGGGGAGAGACCCAGTACTTC. It codes for CASSFWTGGGETQYF. The chain carries TRBV5-1 and TRBJ2-5, with 10 bases lining up with TRBD1. The J segment lost 4 bases and the V segment lost 2 bases, leaving 5 bases of the junction unmatched. The CDR3 length is 15 residues. Germline CDR1 SGHRS, CDR2 YFSETQ.

The chain is built from TRBV5-1 and TRBJ2-1; tentative D call: TRBD1 (5 bases). The length of the CDR3 is 15 residues. V dropped 4 bases and J dropped 5 bases, with 16 bases sitting between them. Germline loops: CDR1 SGHRS, CDR2 YFSETQ. CDR3 nucleotides: TGCGCCAGCAGCCCAGACAGTCATGCAAACAATGAGCAGTTCTTC. It encodes CASSPDSHANNEQFF.

V is TRBV12-3 or TRBV12-4 and J is TRBJ1-3; D uncertain. CDR3 length: 14 residues. Trimming took 3 bases from V and 1 from J, leaving 7 bases between them. CDR3 in amino acids: CASSLWQSGNTIYF. In DNA form, the CDR3 reads TGTGCCAGCAGTTTGTGGCAGTCTGGAAACACCATATATTTT.

This clonotype was seen many times. This chain joins TRBV7-8 and TRBJ2-5, with 8 bases aligning to TRBD1. Losses at the gene ends were 3 bases for V and 3 bases for J; bases not matched to a gene: 3. The length of the CDR3 is 14 residues. The germline V gene has CDR1 SGHVS and CDR2 FQNEAQ. This chain's CDR3 is CASSFRDRKETQYF. CDR3 DNA: TGTGCCAGCAGCTTCCGGGACAGGAAAGAGACCCAGTACTTC.

The chain employs TRBV3-1 and TRBJ1-2; 8 positions match TRBD1. The V gene's germline CDR1 is LGHDT and CDR2 YNNKEL (reference sequence). The CDR3 contains 12 residues. Trimming cost V 9 bases and J 4 bases; bases outside gene matches: 4. The CDR3 sequence is CASGQGAYGYTF. The DNA of the CDR3 is TGTGCCAGTGGACAGGGAGCCTATGGCTACACCTTC.

The CDR3 sequence is CSARDPSGGTEAFF. The CDR3 DNA is TGCAGTGCTAGAGATCCATCCGGGGGCACTGAAGCTTTCTTT. The J gene is TRBJ1-1, the V gene TRBV20-1; perhaps TRBD1 as D (5 bases). Trimming took off 0 bases at V and 4 bases at J, with 12 bases between the two ends. This CDR3 contains 14 residues. Germline lookup yields CDR1 DFQATT and CDR2 SNEGSKA (reference sequence).

This clonotype has only a few counts. The chain is built from TRBV20-1 and TRBJ1-2; D may be TRBD1 (5 bases). The V end lost 0 bases, the J end lost 8 bases, and 16 bases lay between the germline ends. The CDR3 covers 14 residues. The germline V gene encodes CDR1 DFQATT and CDR2 SNEGSKA (reference sequence). CDR3 DNA sequence: TGCAGTGCTAGAGACTCGGGACTTGTGGAAGGCTACACCTTC. It codes for CSARDSGLVEGYTF.

This clonotype was recorded many times. Written as DNA, the CDR3 is TGCGCCAGCAGCTTGGAGGGACAGGGGGCGTACTACGAGCAGTACTTC. Amino acids: CASSLEGQGAYYEQYF. This chain uses TRBV5-1 with TRBJ2-7; 12 nucleotides align to TRBD1. Germline CDR1 SGHRS, CDR2 YFSETQ. The CDR3 has 16 amino acids. The trim removed 0 bases at V and 3 bases at J, leaving 4 bases unmatched.

This clonotype was seen a handful of times. J is TRBJ2-2 and V is TRBV4-3, with D unclear. CDR1 is LGHNA, CDR2 YSLEER, per germline. The V and J ends lost 1 base and 1 base respectively, with 13 bases between them. The CDR3 covers 17 residues. The CDR3 loop is CASSQAVSTVNTGELFF. CDR3 sequence (DNA): TGCGCCAGCAGCCAAGCAGTCTCAACGGTGAACACCGGGGAGCTGTTTTTT.

This clonotype was found a few times. The CDR3 DNA is TGTGCCTGGAGTGTGGGGGAGCCCCTCCACTTT. It translates to CAWSVGEPLHF. This sequence joins TRBV30 and TRBJ1-6; perhaps TRBD1 as D (5 bases). Deletions cut 0 bases from V and 13 bases from J, with 7 bases between. Looked up from germline, CDR1 is GTSNPN and CDR2 is SVGIG (reference sequence). CDR3 length: 11 amino acids.

Regarding this clonotype: A junction boundary mismatches the germline segment, possibly from a read error. For the CDR3, the DNA is TGTGCTAGCAGGTTGGGACAGGTTACTCAAGAGACCCAGTACTTC. Residues: CASRLGQVTQETQYF. This chain uses TRBV7-7 with TRBJ2-5; 8 positions agree with TRBD1. Germline loops: CDR1 SSHAT, CDR2 FNYEAQ (reference sequence). CDR3 size: 15 residues. The variable domain in full, completed from reference TRBV7-7 and TRBJ2-5, reads GAGVSQSPRYKVTKRGQDVTLRCDPISSHATLYWYQQALGQGPEFLTYFNYEAQPDKSGLPSDRFSAERPEGSISTLTIQRTEQRDSAMYRCASRLGQVTQETQYFGPGTRLLVL.

This clonotype appeared a few times. V is TRBV6-5 and J is TRBJ2-3, with D possibly TRBD1 on 5 matching bases. The V gene's germline CDR1 is MNHEY and CDR2 SVGAGI. The CDR3 consists of 15 residues. Trimming left V 4 bases short and J 2 bases short, with 13 bases between. The CDR3 DNA reads TGTGCCAGCAGTTCCCTACAGGAAATCACAGATACGCAGTATTTT. This sequence encodes CASSSLQEITDTQYF.